This record looks at one TCR beta chain sequence and its context. Its antigen is as yet unknown. The sample is drawn from a study of T cell responses to AZD1222 COVID-19 vaccine. General study findings and limits: Repertoire sampling was restricted to post-peak T cell response timepoints. Most donors were white British and more were female, and clonal diversity was possibly underestimated.

Assay: immunoSEQ multiplex PCR; the TCRdb copy retains only in-frame clones and omits some. The sample holds about 150,000 clones, 80% to 95% seen once. V lost 3 bases and J lost 5, with 10 bases in between. The CDR3 loop spans 14 amino acids. From germline, CDR1 is LNHDA and CDR2 SQIVND (reference sequence). Researchers grouped second doses given at about 4 or about 12 weeks into one pool. This specimen was peripheral blood, taken 28 days after the second AZD1222 dose. The source of this sequence is an adult who received the AZD1222 COVID-19 vaccine. V and J are TRBV19 and TRBJ2-2; D call uncertain. The CDR3 coding sequence is TGTGCCAGTAGTATTCTTTCAGCGACCGGGGAGCTGTTTTTT. It is translated as CASSILSATGELFF.